This T cell receptor beta chain was documented in a study of T cells in Graves' hyperthyroidism and ophthalmopathy. Germline V gene lookup returns CDR1 KGHDR and CDR2 SFDVKD. J gave up 0 bases and V 4 bases, and 9 bases lay outside the gene matches. CDR3 length: 17 amino acids. RNA transcripts provided the source from which TCR beta CDR3 regions were amplified. Researchers ran a first-round RT-PCR on the TCR CDR3 using the HTBI primer set. Via MiXCR, TCRdb re-called the multiplex PCR reads, giving one row per CDR3 protein. Of around 300,000 distinct CDR3 sequences listed, roughly 15% are singletons. The sample taken for sequencing was blood. The TCR sequence derives from a woman aged 45 to 65 with Graves' hyperthyroidism that later progressed to Graves' ophthalmopathy. V usage is TRBV24-1 and J usage is TRBJ2-3; TRBD1 matches 7 bases. The CDR3 bases are TGTGCCACCAGTGACCTTGGACAGGATACTAGCACAGATACGCAGTATTTT. Its protein product is CATSDLGQDTSTDTQYF.